A single sample is the source of the 26 T cell receptor beta chains below, sequenced in a study of T cell responses to AZD1222 COVID-19 vaccine. Here immunoSEQ multiplex PCR was the method, and the copy in TCRdb shows in-frame clones only, minus some. This sample has 98,000 or so clones, with approximately 88% found just once. The specimen was peripheral blood, collected 28 days after the second AZD1222 dose. The receptors derive from an adult who received the AZD1222 COVID-19 vaccine.

This clone was counted once. This rearrangement joins TRBV2 to TRBJ2-1; D remains unclear. V was clipped by 8 bases and J by 7 bases, with 6 bases between them. The CDR3 sequence is 10 residues long. Germline CDR1 reads SNHLY; CDR2 reads FYNNEI. CDR3 sequence: CASGWNEQFF. The CDR3 DNA is TGTGCCAGCGGCTGGAATGAGCAGTTCTTC.

This chain links TRBV2 with TRBJ2-6; 10 nucleotides line up with TRBD1. The CDR3 runs to 17 residues. V was clipped by 8 bases and J by 1 base; unmatched bases: 8. Germline loops: CDR1 SNHLY, CDR2 FYNNEI. This chain's CDR3 is CASSPGQGISGANVLTF. The CDR3 DNA sequence: TGTGCCAGCTCTCCGGGACAGGGGATTTCTGGGGCCAACGTCCTGACTTTC.

DNA of the CDR3: TGTGCCAGCAGTTCCTACCAGCCCCAGCATTTT. It encodes CASSSYQPQHF. The V and J genes are TRBV27 and TRBJ1-5; D unresolved. There are 11 residues in the CDR3. The V gene lost 4 bases and the J gene lost 7 bases, with 5 bases spanning the gap. Germline assignment: CDR1 MNHEY and CDR2 SMNVEV (reference sequence).

This rearrangement joins TRBV19 to TRBJ2-1; 7 bases align to TRBD1. The CDR3 is 16 residues long. Germline CDR1 LNHDA, CDR2 SQIVND (reference sequence). The V and J ends lost 3 bases and 5 bases, in that order; junction bases with no gene match: 10. The CDR3 region has the DNA TGTGCCAGTAGTATCCGCAAGGGGGCAGGAAACAATGAGCAGTTCTTC. Its translation: CASSIRKGAGNNEQFF.

V gene TRBV13 combines with J gene TRBJ2-7, with D possibly being TRBD1 (5 bases). Germline-derived CDR1 and CDR2 are PRHDT and FYEKMQ (reference sequence). There are 12 residues in the CDR3. Trimming left V 3 bases short and J 4 bases short, with 7 bases between. CDR3 DNA: TGTGCCAGCAGCTTCAACAGGTACGAGCAGTACTTC. Protein: CASSFNRYEQYF.

The chain joins TRBV11-2 to TRBJ1-1; D is unresolved. V was clipped by 0 bases and J by 0 bases, with 5 bases between them. The CDR3 length is 14 residues. Germline assignment: CDR1 SGHAT and CDR2 FQNNGV. The CDR3 is CASSLDQMNTEAFF. CDR3 in DNA: TGTGCCAGCAGCTTAGACCAGATGAACACTGAAGCTTTCTTT.

This clone was seen a few times. The chain joins TRBV29-1 to TRBJ2-7; D possibly corresponds to TRBD1 (5 bases). Germline V CDR1 and CDR2: SQVTM, ANQGSEA. Trimming removed 5 bases at V and 9 bases at J, with 17 bases between. The CDR3 runs to 12 residues. The CDR3 sequence: CSVLLGSQGQYF. The CDR3 DNA reads as TGCAGCGTTCTCTTGGGCAGCCAGGGGCAGTACTTC.

The genes are TRBV12-5 and TRBJ1-2, with a tentative D call TRBD1 (6 bases). The CDR3 is 16 residues long. V gave up 4 bases and J gave up 4 bases, with 19 bases separating them. Germline CDR1 LGHNT, CDR2 FRNRAP. CDR3 DNA sequence: TGTGCTAGTGGTTCATGGGAGGGGACAAGGATCTATGGCTACACCTTC. Protein: CASGSWEGTRIYGYTF.

The sample holds one count of this clone. The rearrangement links TRBV4-3 to TRBJ2-7; D unresolved. The germline gives CDR1 LGHNA, CDR2 YSLEER. The CDR3 extends over 13 amino acids. V lost 1 base, J lost 6 bases, and 10 bases lay in between. The CDR3, as DNA: TGCGCCAGCAGCCAAGCGCTACAAAGCGAGCAGTACTTC. Amino acids: CASSQALQSEQYF.

V is TRBV6-5 and J is TRBJ2-2; tentative D call: TRBD2 (5 bases). The germline CDR1 and CDR2 sequences are MNHEY and SVGAGI. V was cut by 6 bases and J by 1 base, with 9 bases left in between. The length of the CDR3 is 14 residues. As DNA, the CDR3 is TGTGCCAGCAGCCAGGACTGGAACACCGGGGAGCTGTTTTTT. This gives the protein CASSQDWNTGELFF.

The J gene is TRBJ2-1, the V gene TRBV5-4, with TRBD2 matching 8 bases. The germline CDR1 and CDR2 sequences are SGHNT and YYREEE (reference sequence). The V and J ends lost 3 bases and 1 base, in that order; junction bases with no gene match: 6. CDR3 length: 16 amino acids. Here the CDR3 DNA reads TGTGCCAGCAGCTCCCGAAGCGGGAGTTCCTACAATGAGCAGTTCTTC. Translated: CASSSRSGSSYNEQFF. The full variable domain, rest sourced from reference TRBV5-4 and TRBJ2-1, is ETGVTQSPTHLIKTRGQQVTLRCSSQSGHNTVSWYQQALGQGPQFIFQYYREEENGRGNFPPRFSGLQFPNYSSELNVNALELDDSALYLCASSSRSGSSYNEQFFGPGTRLTVL.

The J gene is TRBJ2-1, the V gene TRBV11-2; 7 nucleotides match TRBD1. This CDR3 has 13 amino acids. The V gene's germline CDR1 is SGHAT and CDR2 FQNNGV. With V trimmed by 6 bases and J by 6 bases, 5 bases remained unmatched. CDR3 residues: CASRKTGLNEQFF. CDR3 nucleotides: TGTGCCAGCAGAAAGACAGGGCTCAATGAGCAGTTCTTC.

The rearrangement uses TRBV21-1 and TRBJ2-1. TRBV21-1 is assigned pseudogene status. The CDR3 length is 15 residues. This CDR3 is CASSKCRESYNEQFF. Written as DNA, the CDR3 is TGTGCCAGCAGCAAATGCAGGGAGTCCTACAATGAGCAGTTCTTC.

This clone was counted only a few times. The chain carries TRBV5-1 and TRBJ2-7; D is unresolved. The CDR3 length is 13 residues. V gave up 1 base and J gave up 0 bases, with 5 bases separating them. Germline CDR1 reads SGHRS; CDR2 reads YFSETQ. In DNA form, the CDR3 reads TGCGCCAGCAGCTTGACCAGCTCCTACGAGCAGTACTTC. Its translation: CASSLTSSYEQYF. Together with reference TRBV5-1 and TRBJ2-7, the CDR3 gives the full variable domain: KAGVTQTPRYLIKTRGQQVTLSCSPISGHRSVSWYQQTPGQGLQFLFEYFSETQRNKGNFPGRFSGRQFSNSRSEMNVSTLELGDSALYLCASSLTSSYEQYFGPGTRLTVT.

The chain recombines TRBV11-3 with TRBJ2-2; tentatively, D is TRBD1 (6 bases). This CDR3 has 14 amino acids. Germline V gene sequence: CDR1 SGHNT, CDR2 YENEEA. Trimming removed 8 bases from V and 0 bases from J, with 10 bases in between. In nucleotides, the CDR3 is TGTGCCAGCCTTAGACAGGCGAACACCGGGGAGCTGTTTTTT. The encoded protein is CASLRQANTGELFF.

The rearrangement joins TRBV12-3 or TRBV12-4 to TRBJ2-1; D remains ambiguous. V was pared by 3 bases and J by 7 bases, with 7 bases between. The CDR3 loop spans 12 amino acids. The CDR3 DNA follows: TGTGCCAGCAGTTTTGTACCAAATGAGCAGTTCTTC. It translates to CASSFVPNEQFF.

This clone has just one count. The V gene is TRBV3-1 (or the pseudogene TRBV3-2), the J gene TRBJ2-4; TRBD2 matches at 7 bases. CDR1 is LGHDT, CDR2 YNNKEL, per germline (reference sequence). The junction had 7 bases not matched to a gene; V was cut back by 1 base and J by 1 base. This CDR3 has 17 residues. The CDR3 DNA is TGTGCCAGCAGCCAAGCCGACGGAGCGGGGGCCAAAAACATTCAGTACTTC. This translates into CASSQADGAGAKNIQYF.

The rearrangement joins TRBV28 to TRBJ1-5; unclear D gene. Germline V CDR1 and CDR2: MDHEN, SYDVKM. This CDR3 has 15 residues. Between the trimmed V and J ends, which lost 11 bases and 4 bases, there was a span of 21 bases. In DNA, the CDR3 is TGTGCCTCCCGGTTTTGGGCCTTAGGGAATCAGCCCCAGCATTTT. Translating gives CASRFWALGNQPQHF.

The rearrangement joins TRBV7-6 to TRBJ1-4; unclear D gene. Per the germline V gene, CDR1 is SGHVS and CDR2 is FNYEAQ. The CDR3 contains 15 residues. V lost 3 bases and J 8 bases, leaving 16 bases between the germline ends. The chain's CDR3 is CASSFGLGVEEKLFF. The CDR3 DNA is TGTGCCAGCAGCTTCGGTCTCGGGGTTGAGGAAAAACTGTTTTTT.

The V gene is TRBV6-5, the J gene TRBJ1-1; D gene unclear. The CDR3 contains 12 residues. Looked up from germline, CDR1 is MNHEY and CDR2 is SVGAGI. Trimming shortened V by 4 bases and J by 8 bases, and 11 bases separated the two germline ends. The CDR3 bases are TGTGCCAGCAGTTCGCGGGTGACGGAAGCTTTCTTT. Its translation is CASSSRVTEAFF.

V usage is TRBV7-2 and J usage is TRBJ2-5; TRBD2 matches at 12 bases. J was trimmed by 5 bases and V by 2 bases; bases with no gene match: 3. Germline assignment: CDR1 SGHTA and CDR2 FQGNSA. There are 15 residues in the CDR3. In DNA form, the CDR3 reads TGTGCCAGCAGCTTACTAGCGGGAGGGAGGGAGACCCAGTACTTC. Translating gives CASSLLAGGRETQYF. Based on the CDR3 plus reference TRBV7-2 and TRBJ2-5, the full variable domain is GAGVSQSPSNKVTEKGKDVELRCDPISGHTALYWYRQSLGQGLEFLIYFQGNSAPDKSGLPSDRFSAERTGGSVSTLTIQRTQQEDSAVYLCASSLLAGGRETQYFGPGTRLLVL.

CDR3 in amino acids: CASSQVILERTEAFF. Written as DNA, the CDR3 is TGCGCCAGCAGCCAAGTAATTTTAGAGAGGACTGAAGCTTTCTTT. The chain carries TRBV4-1 and TRBJ1-1; the D is unclear. The CDR3 loop spans 15 amino acids. Germline values: CDR1 MGHRA, CDR2 YSYEKL. V shed 1 base and J shed 5 bases, with 14 bases lying between them.

V and J are TRBV12-3 or TRBV12-4 and TRBJ1-1; D unresolved. The CDR3 contains 13 residues. Deletions cut 5 bases from V and 4 bases from J, with 11 bases between. CDR3 residues: CASSPQVLTEAFF. Here the CDR3 DNA reads TGTGCCAGCAGTCCTCAGGTCCTCACTGAAGCTTTCTTT.

The chain combines TRBV10-3 with TRBJ2-3; maybe TRBD1 (6 bases). The germline V gene has CDR1 ENHRY and CDR2 SYGVKD. There are 12 residues in the CDR3. With 8 bases removed from V and 1 base from J, the gap between germline ends came to 7 bases. CDR3 in amino acids: CAIGGGTDTQYF. As DNA, the CDR3 is TGTGCCATCGGGGGCGGCACAGATACGCAGTATTTT.

The gene calls are TRBV18 and TRBJ1-1; 12 bases agree with TRBD1. The CDR3 has 18 residues. Per the germline V gene, CDR1 is KGHSH and CDR2 is LQKENI. Trimming at V came to 3 bases and at J to 0 bases, leaving 8 bases not matched to a gene. The CDR3 loop reads CASSPQGTGGFMNTEAFF. CDR3 bases: TGTGCCAGCTCACCCCAAGGGACAGGGGGCTTCATGAACACTGAAGCTTTCTTT.

The V and J genes are TRBV5-1 and TRBJ2-1, with D unresolved. Between the trimmed V and J ends, which lost 3 bases and 6 bases, there was a span of 13 bases. The CDR3 has 14 amino acids. The germline CDR1 and CDR2 sequences are SGHRS and YFSETQ. The CDR3 is CASSYRTAPNEQFF. The DNA of the CDR3 is TGCGCCAGCAGCTACAGAACGGCCCCCAATGAGCAGTTCTTC.